This T cell receptor (beta chain) stems from a study of response to subunit inactivated influenza vaccine. Study-wide findings and caveats: Authors proposed each seasonal influenza vaccination draws in few new T cells.

TCRdb recomputed calls from the RT-PCR reads with MiXCR, one row per CDR3 protein. The sample includes over 300,000 distinct CDR3 sequences, 21% seen only once; the top ten take 10%. Details on this clonotype: No antigen is known for it.

Looked up from germline, CDR1 is MNHNS and CDR2 is SASEGT. The CDR3 runs to 15 residues. Trimming took off 5 bases at V and 12 bases at J, with 20 bases between the two ends. Sequences were derived from PBMCs from blood, sampled around 22 months after vaccination. The sequence derives from a man between 50 and 75 years old who received an inactivated influenza vaccine. V usage is TRBV6-1 and J usage is TRBJ1-6; D perhaps matches TRBD1 (5 bases). CDR3 DNA sequence: TGTGCCAGCAGTAGCCCAGGGAGGGGATGGAGACCCCTCCACTTT. As protein: CASSSPGRGWRPLHF.